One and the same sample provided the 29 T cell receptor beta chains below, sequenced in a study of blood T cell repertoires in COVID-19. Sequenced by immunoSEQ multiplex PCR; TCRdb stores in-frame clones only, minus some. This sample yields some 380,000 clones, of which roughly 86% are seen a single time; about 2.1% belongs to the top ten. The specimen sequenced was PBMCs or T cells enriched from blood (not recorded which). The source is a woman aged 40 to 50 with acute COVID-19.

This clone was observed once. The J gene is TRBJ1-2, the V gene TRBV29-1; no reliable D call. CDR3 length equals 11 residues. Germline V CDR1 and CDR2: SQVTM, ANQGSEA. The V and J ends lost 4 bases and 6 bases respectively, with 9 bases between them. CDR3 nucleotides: TGCAGCGTTGTACGAGGAGATGGCTACACCTTC. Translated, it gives CSVVRGDGYTF.

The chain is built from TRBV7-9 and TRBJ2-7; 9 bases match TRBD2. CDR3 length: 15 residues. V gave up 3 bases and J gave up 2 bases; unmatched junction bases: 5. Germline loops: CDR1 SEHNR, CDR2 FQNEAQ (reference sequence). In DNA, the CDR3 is TGTGCCAGCAGCTTCGGGACTAGCAACCCCTACGAGCAGTACTTC. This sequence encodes CASSFGTSNPYEQYF.

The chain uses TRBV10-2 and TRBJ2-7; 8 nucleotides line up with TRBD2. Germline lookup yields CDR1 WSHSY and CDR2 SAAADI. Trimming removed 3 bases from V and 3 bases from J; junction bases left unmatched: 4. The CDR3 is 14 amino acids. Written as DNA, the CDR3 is TGCGCCAGCAGTGAAAGCGGGGGCTTCTACGAGCAGTACTTC. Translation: CASSESGGFYEQYF.

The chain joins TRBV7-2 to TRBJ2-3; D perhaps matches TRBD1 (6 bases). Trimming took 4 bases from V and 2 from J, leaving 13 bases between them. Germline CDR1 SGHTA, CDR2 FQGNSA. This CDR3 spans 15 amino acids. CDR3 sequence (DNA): TGTGCCAGCAGCTCGCTGTGGGGGCACACAGATACGCAGTATTTT. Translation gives CASSSLWGHTDTQYF. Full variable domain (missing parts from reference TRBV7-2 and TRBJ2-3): GAGVSQSPSNKVTEKGKDVELRCDPISGHTALYWYRQSLGQGLEFLIYFQGNSAPDKSGLPSDRFSAERTGGSVSTLTIQRTQQEDSAVYLCASSSLWGHTDTQYFGPGTRLTVL.

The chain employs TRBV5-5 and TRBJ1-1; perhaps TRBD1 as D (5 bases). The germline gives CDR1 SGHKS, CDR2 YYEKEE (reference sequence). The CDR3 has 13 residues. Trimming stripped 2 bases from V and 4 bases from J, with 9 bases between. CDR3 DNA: TGTGCCAGCAGCTTACGCGGGGGCACTGAAGCTTTCTTT. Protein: CASSLRGGTEAFF.

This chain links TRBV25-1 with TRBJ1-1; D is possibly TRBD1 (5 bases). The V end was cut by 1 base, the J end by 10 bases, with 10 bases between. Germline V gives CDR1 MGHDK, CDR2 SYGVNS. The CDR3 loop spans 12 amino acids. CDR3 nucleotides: TGTGCCAGCAGTGAATCCCGGAGGGGAGCTTTCTTT. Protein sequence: CASSESRRGAFF.

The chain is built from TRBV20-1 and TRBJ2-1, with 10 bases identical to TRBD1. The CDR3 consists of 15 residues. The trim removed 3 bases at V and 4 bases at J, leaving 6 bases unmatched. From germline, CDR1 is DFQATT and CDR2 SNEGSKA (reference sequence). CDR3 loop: CSASGDRGSYNEQFF. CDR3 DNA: TGCAGTGCTAGTGGGGACAGGGGTTCTTACAATGAGCAGTTCTTC.

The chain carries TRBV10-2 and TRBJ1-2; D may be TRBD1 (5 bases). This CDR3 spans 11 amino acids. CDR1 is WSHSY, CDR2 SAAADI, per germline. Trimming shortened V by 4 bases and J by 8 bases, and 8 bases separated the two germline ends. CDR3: CASSAGWGYTF. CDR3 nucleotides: TGCGCCAGCAGTGCAGGGTGGGGCTACACCTTC.

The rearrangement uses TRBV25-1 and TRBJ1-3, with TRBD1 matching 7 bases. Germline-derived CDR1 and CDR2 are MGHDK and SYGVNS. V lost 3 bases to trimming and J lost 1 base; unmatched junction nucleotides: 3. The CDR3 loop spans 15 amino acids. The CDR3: CASSDRGASGNTIYF. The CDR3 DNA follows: TGTGCCAGCAGTGACAGGGGGGCTTCTGGAAACACCATATATTTT.

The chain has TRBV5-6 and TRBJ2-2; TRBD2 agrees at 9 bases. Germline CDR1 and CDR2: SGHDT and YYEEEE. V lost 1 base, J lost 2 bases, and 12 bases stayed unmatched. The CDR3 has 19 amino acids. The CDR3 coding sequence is TGTGCCAGCAGCTTGCTCGGTCAGCGGGGGGCCGGTAACACCGGGGAGCTGTTTTTT. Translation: CASSLLGQRGAGNTGELFF.

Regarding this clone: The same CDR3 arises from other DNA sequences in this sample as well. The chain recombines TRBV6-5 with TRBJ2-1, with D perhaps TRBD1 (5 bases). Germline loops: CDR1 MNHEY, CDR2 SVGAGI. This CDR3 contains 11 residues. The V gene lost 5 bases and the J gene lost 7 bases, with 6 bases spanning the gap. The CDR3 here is CASSRGNEQFF. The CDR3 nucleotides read TGTGCCAGCAGTAGGGGAAATGAGCAGTTCTTC.

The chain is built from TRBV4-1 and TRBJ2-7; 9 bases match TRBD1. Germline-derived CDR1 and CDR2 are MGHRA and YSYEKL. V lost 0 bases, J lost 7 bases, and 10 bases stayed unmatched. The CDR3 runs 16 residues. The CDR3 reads CASSQEGQGSSGEQYF. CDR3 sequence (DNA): TGCGCCAGCAGCCAAGAGGGACAGGGCTCGTCGGGGGAGCAGTACTTC.

The CDR3 is CASSPLYTDTQYF. CDR3 nucleotides: TGTGCCAGCAGCCCCCTATACACAGATACGCAGTATTTT. V usage is TRBV9 and J usage is TRBJ2-3; D unresolved. Germline lookup yields CDR1 SGDLS and CDR2 YYNGEE. Trimming shortened V by 4 bases and J by 2 bases, and 8 bases separated the two germline ends. This CDR3 has 13 amino acids. Based on the CDR3 plus reference TRBV9 and TRBJ2-3, the full variable domain is DSGVTQTPKHLITATGQRVTLRCSPRSGDLSVYWYQQSLDQGLQFLIQYYNGEERAKGNILERFSAQQFPDLHSELNLSSLELGDSALYFCASSPLYTDTQYFGPGTRLTVL.

Here the CDR3 DNA reads TGTGCCTGGAGTGTTGGCGGGGAGAGCACCTATAATTCACCCCTCCACTTT. Its translation is CAWSVGGESTYNSPLHF. The chain recombines TRBV30 with TRBJ1-6; D not resolved. The CDR3 spans 17 residues. The ends were cut back, 0 bases at V and 2 bases at J, with 14 bases in the middle. Germline lookup yields CDR1 GTSNPN and CDR2 SVGIG (reference sequence).

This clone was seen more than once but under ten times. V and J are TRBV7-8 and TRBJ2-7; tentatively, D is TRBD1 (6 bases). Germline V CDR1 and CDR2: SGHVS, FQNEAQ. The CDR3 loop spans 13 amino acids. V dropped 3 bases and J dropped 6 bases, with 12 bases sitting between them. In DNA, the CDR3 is TGTGCCAGCAGCTTTACAGGGTTGTCCGAGCAGTACTTC. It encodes CASSFTGLSEQYF. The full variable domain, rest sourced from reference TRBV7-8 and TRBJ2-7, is GAGVSQSPRYKVAKRGQDVALRCDPISGHVSLFWYQQALGQGPEFLTYFQNEAQLDKSGLPSDRFFAERPEGSVSTLKIQRTQQEDSAVYLCASSFTGLSEQYFGPGTRLTVT.

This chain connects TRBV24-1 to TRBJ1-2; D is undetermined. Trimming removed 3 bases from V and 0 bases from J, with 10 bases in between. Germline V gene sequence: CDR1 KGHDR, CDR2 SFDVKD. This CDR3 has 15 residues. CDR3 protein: CATSDSWAANYGYTF. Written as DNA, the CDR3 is TGTGCCACCAGTGATAGTTGGGCAGCTAACTATGGCTACACCTTC.

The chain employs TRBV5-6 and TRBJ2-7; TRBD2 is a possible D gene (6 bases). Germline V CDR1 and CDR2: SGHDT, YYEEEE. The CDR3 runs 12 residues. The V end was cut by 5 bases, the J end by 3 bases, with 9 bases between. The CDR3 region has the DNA TGTGCCAGCAGGGGCGGGAACTACGAGCAGTACTTC. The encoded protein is CASRGGNYEQYF.

The CDR3 sequence: CATSDGQGPGANVLTF. The CDR3 DNA sequence: TGTGCCACCAGTGATGGACAGGGTCCTGGGGCCAACGTCCTGACTTTC. The genes are TRBV24-1 and TRBJ2-6; 8 bases line up with TRBD1. The trim removed 3 bases at V and 2 bases at J, leaving 2 bases unmatched. Germline V gene data show CDR1 as KGHDR and CDR2 as SFDVKD. CDR3 length: 16 amino acids.

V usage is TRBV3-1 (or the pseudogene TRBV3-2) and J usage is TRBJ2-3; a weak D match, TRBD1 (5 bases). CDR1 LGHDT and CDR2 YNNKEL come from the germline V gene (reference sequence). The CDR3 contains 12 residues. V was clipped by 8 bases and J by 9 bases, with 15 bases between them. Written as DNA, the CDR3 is TGTGCCAGCCGAGGAGACAGTTTCACGCAGTATTTT. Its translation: CASRGDSFTQYF.

The CDR3 DNA sequence: TGTGCCAGCAGTCCAGACGACTCGAACACTGAAGCTTTCTTT. Its translation is CASSPDDSNTEAFF. This chain uses TRBV6-5 with TRBJ1-1; D gene ambiguous. Looked up from germline, CDR1 is MNHEY and CDR2 is SVGAGI. The length of the CDR3 is 14 residues. V dropped 5 bases and J dropped 1 base, with 11 bases sitting between them.

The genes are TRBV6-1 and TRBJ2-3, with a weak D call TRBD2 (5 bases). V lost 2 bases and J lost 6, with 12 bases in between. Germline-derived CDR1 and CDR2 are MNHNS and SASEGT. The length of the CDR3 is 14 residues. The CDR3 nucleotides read TGTGCCAGCAGTGAAACCCGACTATCGGATACGCAGTATTTT. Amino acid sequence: CASSETRLSDTQYF.

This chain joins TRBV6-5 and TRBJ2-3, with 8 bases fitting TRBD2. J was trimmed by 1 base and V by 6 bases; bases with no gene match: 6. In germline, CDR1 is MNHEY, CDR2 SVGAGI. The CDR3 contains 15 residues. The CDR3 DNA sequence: TGTGCCAGCAGCAGAGCGGGGGCGCGCACAGATACGCAGTATTTT. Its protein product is CASSRAGARTDTQYF.

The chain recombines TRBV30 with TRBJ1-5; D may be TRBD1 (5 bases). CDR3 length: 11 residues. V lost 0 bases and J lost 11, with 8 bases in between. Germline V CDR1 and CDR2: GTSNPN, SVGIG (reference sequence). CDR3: CAWSVEGTQHF. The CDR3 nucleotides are TGTGCCTGGAGTGTGGAGGGGACCCAGCATTTT.

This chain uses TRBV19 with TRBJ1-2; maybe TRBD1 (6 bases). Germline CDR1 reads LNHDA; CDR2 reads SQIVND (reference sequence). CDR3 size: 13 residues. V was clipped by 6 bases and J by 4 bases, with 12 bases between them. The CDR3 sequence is CASSPTGSYGYTF. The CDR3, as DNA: TGTGCCAGTAGCCCGACAGGCAGCTATGGCTACACCTTC. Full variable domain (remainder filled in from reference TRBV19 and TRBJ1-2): DGGITQSPKYLFRKEGQNVTLSCEQNLNHDAMYWYRQDPGQGLRLIYYSQIVNDFQKGDIAEGYSVSREKKESFPLTVTSAQKNPTAFYLCASSPTGSYGYTFGSGTRLTVV.

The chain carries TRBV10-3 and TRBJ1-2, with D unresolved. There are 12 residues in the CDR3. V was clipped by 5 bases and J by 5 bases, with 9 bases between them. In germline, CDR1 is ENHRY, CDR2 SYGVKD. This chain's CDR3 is CAISSPGYGYTF. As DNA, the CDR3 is TGTGCCATCAGTTCTCCGGGGTATGGCTACACCTTC.

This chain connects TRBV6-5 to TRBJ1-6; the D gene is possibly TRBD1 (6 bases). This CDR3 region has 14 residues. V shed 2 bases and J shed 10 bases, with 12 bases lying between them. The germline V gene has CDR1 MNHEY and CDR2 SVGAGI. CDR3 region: CASSYDRNGSPLHF. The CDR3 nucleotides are TGTGCCAGCAGTTACGACAGGAACGGATCACCCCTCCACTTT.

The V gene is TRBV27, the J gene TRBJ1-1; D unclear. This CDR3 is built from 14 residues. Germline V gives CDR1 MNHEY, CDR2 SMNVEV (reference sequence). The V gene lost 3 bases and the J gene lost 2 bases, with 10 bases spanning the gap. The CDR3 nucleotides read TGTGCCAGCAGTTTTCAAGGAGGAAACACTGAAGCTTTCTTT. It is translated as CASSFQGGNTEAFF.

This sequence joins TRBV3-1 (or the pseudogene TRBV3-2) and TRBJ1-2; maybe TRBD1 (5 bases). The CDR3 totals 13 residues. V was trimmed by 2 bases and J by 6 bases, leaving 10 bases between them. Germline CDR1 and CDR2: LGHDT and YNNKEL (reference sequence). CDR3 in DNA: TGTGCCAGCAGCCAACGAGTAGGGGATGGCTACACCTTC. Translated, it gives CASSQRVGDGYTF.

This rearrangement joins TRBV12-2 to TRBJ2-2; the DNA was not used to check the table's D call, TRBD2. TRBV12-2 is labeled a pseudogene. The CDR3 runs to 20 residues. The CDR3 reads CASRPNVAPGLAVNTGELFF. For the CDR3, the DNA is TGTGCAAGTCGCCCCAATGTAGCCCCGGGACTAGCGGTGAACACCGGGGAGCTGTTTTTT.